The clone carrying this TCR beta chain was seen only a few times. Each CDR3 protein is one row after TCRdb ran MiXCR on the RT-PCR reads. The table lists about 680,000 distinct CDR3 sequences, approximately 15% of them singletons, with around 3.3% in the top ten. This TCR was sampled from a female donor in good health, serving as a healthy control. The sequencing input was memory CD4+ T cells from blood.

CDR3 in amino acids: CASSILAGGGETQYF. CDR3 bases: TGCGCCAGTTCTATTCTAGCGGGAGGAGGTGAGACCCAGTACTTC. This rearrangement joins TRBV5-1 to TRBJ2-5; TRBD2 matches 11 bases. The CDR3 contains 15 residues. The trim removed 8 bases at V and 5 bases at J, leaving 11 bases unmatched. CDR1 is SGHRS and CDR2 is YFSETQ in the germline V gene. The complete variable domain, with remaining parts taken from reference TRBV5-1 and TRBJ2-5, reads KAGVTQTPRYLIKTRGQQVTLSCSPISGHRSVSWYQQTPGQGLQFLFEYFSETQRNKGNFPGRFSGRQFSNSRSEMNVSTLELGDSALYLCASSILAGGGETQYFGPGTRLLVL.